Listed here is a single TCR beta chain. Methods used by the authors: How many nucleated cells were present was estimated from reference gene primer amplification. TCRdb's table, derived via immunoSEQ multiplex PCR, lists solely in-frame clones and lacks some. V and J calls and clone size follow that table, whereas D and trimming were derived from the DNA. The sample carries more than 140,000 clones, about 86% recorded once. This sample is part of a study of blood T cell repertoires in COVID-19. CDR3 length: 15 residues. Germline loops: CDR1 MRHNA, CDR2 SNTAGT. V shed 6 bases, J shed 3 bases, and the junction held 4 bases outside the gene matches.

Sequenced input: peripheral blood. This clonotype originated in a woman aged 55 to 70 with acute or convalescent COVID-19. This rearrangement joins TRBV6-4 to TRBJ2-3; 12 positions agree with TRBD2. DNA of the CDR3: TGTGCCAGCAGGTCCCTAGCGGGGGGGACAGATACGCAGTATTTT. Translation gives CASRSLAGGTDTQYF.